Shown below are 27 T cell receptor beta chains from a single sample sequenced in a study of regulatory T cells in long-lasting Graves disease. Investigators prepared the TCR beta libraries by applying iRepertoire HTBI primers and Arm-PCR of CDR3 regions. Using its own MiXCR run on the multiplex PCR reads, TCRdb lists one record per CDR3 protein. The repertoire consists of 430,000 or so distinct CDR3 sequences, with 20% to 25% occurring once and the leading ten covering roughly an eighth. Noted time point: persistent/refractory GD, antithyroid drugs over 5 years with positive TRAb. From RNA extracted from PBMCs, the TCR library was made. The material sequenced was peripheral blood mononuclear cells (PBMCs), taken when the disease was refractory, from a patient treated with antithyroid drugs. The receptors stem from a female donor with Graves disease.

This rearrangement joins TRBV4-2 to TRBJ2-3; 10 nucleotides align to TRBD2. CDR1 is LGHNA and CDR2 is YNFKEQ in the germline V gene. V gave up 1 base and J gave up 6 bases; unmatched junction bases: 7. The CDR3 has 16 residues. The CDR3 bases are TGTGCCAGCAGCCAAGGGCTAGCGGGAGCCACGGATACGCAGTATTTT. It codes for CASSQGLAGATDTQYF.

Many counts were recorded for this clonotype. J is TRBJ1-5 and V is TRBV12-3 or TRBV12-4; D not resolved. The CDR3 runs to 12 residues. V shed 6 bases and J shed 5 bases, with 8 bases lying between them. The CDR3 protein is CASSFGDQPQHF. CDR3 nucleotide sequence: TGTGCCAGCAGCTTCGGGGATCAGCCCCAGCATTTT.

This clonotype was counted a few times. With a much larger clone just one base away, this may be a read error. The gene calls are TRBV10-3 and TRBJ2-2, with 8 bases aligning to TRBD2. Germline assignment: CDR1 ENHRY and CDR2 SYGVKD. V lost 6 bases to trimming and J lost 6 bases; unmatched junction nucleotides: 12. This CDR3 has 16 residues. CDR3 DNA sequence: TGTGCCATCAGCGCGGGACTAACGGGAGGGTCCGGGGAGCTGTTTTTT. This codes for CAISAGLTGGSGELFF.

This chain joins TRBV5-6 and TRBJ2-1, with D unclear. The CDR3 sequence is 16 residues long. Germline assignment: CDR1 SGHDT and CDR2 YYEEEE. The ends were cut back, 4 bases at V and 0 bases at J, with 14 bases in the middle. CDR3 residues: CASSGPGLSSYNEQFF. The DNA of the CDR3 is TGTGCCAGCAGCGGACCGGGCCTGAGCTCCTACAATGAGCAGTTCTTC.

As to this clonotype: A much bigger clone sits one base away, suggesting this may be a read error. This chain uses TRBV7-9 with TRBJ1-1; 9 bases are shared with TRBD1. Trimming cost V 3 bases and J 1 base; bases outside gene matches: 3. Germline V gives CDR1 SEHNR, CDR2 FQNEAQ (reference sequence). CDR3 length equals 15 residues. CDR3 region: CASSFGTGRNTEAFF. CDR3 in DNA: TGTGCCAGCAGCTTCGGGACAGGGCGGAACACTGAAGCTTTCTTT.

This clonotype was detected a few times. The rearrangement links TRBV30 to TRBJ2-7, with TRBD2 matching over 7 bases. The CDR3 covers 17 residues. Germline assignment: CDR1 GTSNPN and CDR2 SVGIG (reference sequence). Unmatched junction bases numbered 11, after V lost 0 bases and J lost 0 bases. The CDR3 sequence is CAWSVGLLGGSSYEQYF. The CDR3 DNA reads TGTGCCTGGAGTGTCGGTCTGCTTGGCGGGAGCTCCTACGAGCAGTACTTC.

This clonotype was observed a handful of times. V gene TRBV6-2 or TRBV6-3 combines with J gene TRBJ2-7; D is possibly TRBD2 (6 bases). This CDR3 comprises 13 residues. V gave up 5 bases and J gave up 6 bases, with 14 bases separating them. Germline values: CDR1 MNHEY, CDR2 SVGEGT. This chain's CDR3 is CASSPGTSSEQYF. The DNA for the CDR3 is TGTGCCAGCAGTCCCGGGACTTCCAGCGAGCAGTACTTC.

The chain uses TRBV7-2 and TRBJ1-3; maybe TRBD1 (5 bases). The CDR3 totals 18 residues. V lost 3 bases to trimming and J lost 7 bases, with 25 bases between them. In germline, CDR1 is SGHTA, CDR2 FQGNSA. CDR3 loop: CASSFRSGTAPFWNTIYF. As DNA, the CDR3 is TGTGCCAGCAGCTTTCGGTCCGGGACGGCTCCGTTCTGGAACACCATATATTTT.

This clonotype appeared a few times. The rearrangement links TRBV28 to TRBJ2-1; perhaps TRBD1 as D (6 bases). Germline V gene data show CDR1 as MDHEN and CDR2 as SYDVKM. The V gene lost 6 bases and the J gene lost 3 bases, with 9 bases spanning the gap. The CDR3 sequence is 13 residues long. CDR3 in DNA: TGTGCCAGCAGCTTGGACAGCTACAATGAGCAGTTCTTC. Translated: CASSLDSYNEQFF.

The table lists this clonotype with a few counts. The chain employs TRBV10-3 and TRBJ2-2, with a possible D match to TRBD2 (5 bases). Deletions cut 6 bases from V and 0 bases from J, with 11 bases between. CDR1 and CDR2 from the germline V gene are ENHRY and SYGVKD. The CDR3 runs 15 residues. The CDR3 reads CAIRVVGANTGELFF. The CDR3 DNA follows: TGTGCCATCAGAGTCGTGGGAGCGAACACCGGGGAGCTGTTTTTT.

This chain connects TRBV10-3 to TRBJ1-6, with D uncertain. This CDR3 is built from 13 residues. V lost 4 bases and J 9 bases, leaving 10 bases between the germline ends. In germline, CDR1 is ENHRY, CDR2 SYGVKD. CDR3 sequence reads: CAISGEHGSPLHF. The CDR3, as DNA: TGTGCCATCAGTGGTGAACATGGTTCACCCCTCCACTTT.

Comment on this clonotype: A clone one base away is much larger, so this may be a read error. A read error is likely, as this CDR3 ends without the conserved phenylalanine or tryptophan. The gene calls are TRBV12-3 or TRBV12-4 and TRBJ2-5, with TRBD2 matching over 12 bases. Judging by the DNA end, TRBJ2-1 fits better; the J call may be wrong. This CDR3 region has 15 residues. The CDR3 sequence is CASSAGTSGLDEQFL. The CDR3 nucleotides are TGTGCCAGCAGTGCCGGGACTAGCGGGTTGGATGAGCAGTTCCTC.

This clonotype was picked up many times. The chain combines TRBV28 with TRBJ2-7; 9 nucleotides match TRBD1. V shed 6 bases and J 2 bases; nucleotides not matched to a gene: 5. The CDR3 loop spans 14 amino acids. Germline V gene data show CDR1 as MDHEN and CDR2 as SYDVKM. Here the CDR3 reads CASSSGTGPYEQYF. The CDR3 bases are TGTGCCAGCAGCTCCGGGACAGGGCCCTACGAGCAGTACTTC.

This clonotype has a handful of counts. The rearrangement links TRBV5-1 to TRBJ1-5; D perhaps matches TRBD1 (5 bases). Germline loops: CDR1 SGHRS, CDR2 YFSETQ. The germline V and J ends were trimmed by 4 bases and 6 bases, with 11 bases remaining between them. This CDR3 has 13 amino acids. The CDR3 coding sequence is TGCGCCAGCAGCGAAGGGGTCGGTCAGCCCCAGCATTTT. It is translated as CASSEGVGQPQHF.

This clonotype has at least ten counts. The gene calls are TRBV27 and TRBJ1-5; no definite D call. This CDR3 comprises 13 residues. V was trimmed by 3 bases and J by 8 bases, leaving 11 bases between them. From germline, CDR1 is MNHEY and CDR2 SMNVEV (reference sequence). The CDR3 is CASSFGPVEPQHF. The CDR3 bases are TGTGCCAGCAGTTTTGGACCGGTGGAGCCCCAGCATTTT.

The chain's CDR3 is CSAEGTGGQQPQHF. The CDR3 DNA reads TGCAGTGCCGAAGGGACAGGGGGCCAACAGCCCCAGCATTTT. The genes are TRBV20-1 and TRBJ1-5; 12 bases are a match to TRBD1. The germline V gene has CDR1 DFQATT and CDR2 SNEGSKA (reference sequence). Trimming removed 6 bases from V and 7 bases from J; junction bases left unmatched: 7. The CDR3 contains 14 residues.

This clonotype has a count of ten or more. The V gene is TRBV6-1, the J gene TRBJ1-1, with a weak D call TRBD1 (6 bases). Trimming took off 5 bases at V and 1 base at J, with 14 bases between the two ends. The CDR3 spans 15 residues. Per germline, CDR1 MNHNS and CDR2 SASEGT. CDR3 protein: CASSNNRVRNTEAFF. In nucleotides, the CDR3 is TGTGCCAGCAGTAATAACAGGGTAAGGAACACTGAAGCTTTCTTT.

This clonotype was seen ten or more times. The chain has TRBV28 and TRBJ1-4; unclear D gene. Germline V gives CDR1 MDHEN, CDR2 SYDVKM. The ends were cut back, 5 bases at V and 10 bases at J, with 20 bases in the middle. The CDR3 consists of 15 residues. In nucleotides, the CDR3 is TGTGCCAGCAGTCAACTGAGGACCGCGGCTGGAAAACTGTTTTTT. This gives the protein CASSQLRTAAGKLFF.

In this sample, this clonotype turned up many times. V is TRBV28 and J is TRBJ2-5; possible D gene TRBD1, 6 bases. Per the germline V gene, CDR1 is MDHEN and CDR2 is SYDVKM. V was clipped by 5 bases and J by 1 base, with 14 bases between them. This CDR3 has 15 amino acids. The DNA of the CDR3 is TGTGCCAGCAGTGACAGCAACAGGGCCCAAGAGACCCAGTACTTC. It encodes CASSDSNRAQETQYF.

CDR3 region: CASSEGTGGRAGNTGELFF. CDR3 sequence (DNA): TGTGCCAGCAGTGAAGGGACAGGGGGTCGGGCGGGTAACACCGGGGAGCTGTTTTTT. The rearrangement uses TRBV6-1 and TRBJ2-2, with 10 bases identical to TRBD1. Unmatched junction bases numbered 10, after V lost 1 base and J lost 2 bases. CDR1 and CDR2 from the germline V gene are MNHNS and SASEGT. The CDR3 is 19 amino acids.

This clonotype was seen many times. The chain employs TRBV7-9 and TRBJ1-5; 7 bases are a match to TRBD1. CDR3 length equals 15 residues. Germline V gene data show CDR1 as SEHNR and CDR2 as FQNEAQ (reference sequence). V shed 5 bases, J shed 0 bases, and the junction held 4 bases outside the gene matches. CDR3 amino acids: CASSETGHSNQPQHF. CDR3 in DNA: TGTGCCAGCAGCGAGACAGGGCATAGCAATCAGCCCCAGCATTTT.

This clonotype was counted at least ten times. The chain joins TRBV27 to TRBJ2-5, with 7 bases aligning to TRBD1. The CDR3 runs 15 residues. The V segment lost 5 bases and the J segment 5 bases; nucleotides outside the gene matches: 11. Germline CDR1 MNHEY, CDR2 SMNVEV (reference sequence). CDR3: CASSLIGGQQETQYF. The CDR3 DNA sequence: TGTGCCAGCAGTCTGATAGGGGGACAGCAGGAGACCCAGTACTTC.

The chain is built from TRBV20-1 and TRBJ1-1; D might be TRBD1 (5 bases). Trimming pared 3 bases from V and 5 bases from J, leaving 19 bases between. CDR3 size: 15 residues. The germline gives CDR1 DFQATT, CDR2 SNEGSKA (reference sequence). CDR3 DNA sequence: TGCAGTGCTAGGGACCACCTCAGGGTCGGGACTGAAGCTTTCTTT. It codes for CSARDHLRVGTEAFF.

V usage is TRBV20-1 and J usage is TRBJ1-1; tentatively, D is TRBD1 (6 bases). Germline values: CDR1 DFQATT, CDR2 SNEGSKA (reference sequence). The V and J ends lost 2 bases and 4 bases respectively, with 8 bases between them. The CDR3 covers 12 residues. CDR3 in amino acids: CSARQGTTEAFF. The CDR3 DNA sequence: TGCAGTGCTAGACAGGGGACCACTGAAGCTTTCTTT.

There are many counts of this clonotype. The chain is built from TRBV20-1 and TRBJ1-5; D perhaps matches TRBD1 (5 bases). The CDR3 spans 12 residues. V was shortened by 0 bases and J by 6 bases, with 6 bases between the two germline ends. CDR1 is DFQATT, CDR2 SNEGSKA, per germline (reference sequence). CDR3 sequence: CSARDGGQPQHF. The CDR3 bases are TGCAGTGCTAGAGATGGGGGTCAGCCCCAGCATTTT.

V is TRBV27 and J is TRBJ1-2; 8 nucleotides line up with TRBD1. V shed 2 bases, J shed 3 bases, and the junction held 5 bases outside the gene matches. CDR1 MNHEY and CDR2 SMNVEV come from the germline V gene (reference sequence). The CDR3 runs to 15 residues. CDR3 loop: CASSLGAGGDYGYTF. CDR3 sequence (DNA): TGTGCCAGCAGTTTAGGGGCAGGGGGCGACTATGGCTACACCTTC.

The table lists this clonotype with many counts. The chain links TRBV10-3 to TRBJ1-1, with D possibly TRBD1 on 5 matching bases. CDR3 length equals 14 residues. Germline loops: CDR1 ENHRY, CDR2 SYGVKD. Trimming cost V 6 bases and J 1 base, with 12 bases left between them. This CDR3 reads CAIRAQVPNTEAFF. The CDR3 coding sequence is TGTGCCATCAGGGCACAGGTACCGAACACTGAAGCTTTCTTT.